This T cell receptor (beta chain) derives from a study of CD8+CD57+ T cells in acquired aplastic anemia. The study's findings and limits: Significant differences in CD8+ Simpson's diversity were not observed between patients and controls.

Sequencing was done on patients that had shown CD8+CD57+ cell expansion by flow cytometry. In all patients, the disease was severe acquired aplastic anemia. Prior therapy had not been administered to any patient at the time of blood sampling. This clonotype was picked up many times. Its antigen is not known. The CDR3 has 17 residues. With 3 bases removed from V and 6 bases from J, the gap between germline ends came to 22 bases. In germline, CDR1 is SGDLS, CDR2 YYNGEE. Researchers used genomic DNA as the template to profile TCR beta VDJ and CDR3. MiXCR, applied by TCRdb to the reads, yields one record per CDR3 protein. The data hold roughly 240,000 distinct CDR3 sequences, with around 45% observed a single time.

The sample comprised sorted CD4+, CD8+, or CD8+CD57+ T cells (not recorded which) from PBMCs. The receptor was derived from a human donor with aplastic anemia. The chain is built from TRBV9 and TRBJ2-4; D is possibly TRBD1 (6 bases). The CDR3 nucleotides are TGTGCCAGCAGCGGCAACAGGGTAGGGCAGGGAAGAAACATTCAGTACTTC. As protein: CASSGNRVGQGRNIQYF.